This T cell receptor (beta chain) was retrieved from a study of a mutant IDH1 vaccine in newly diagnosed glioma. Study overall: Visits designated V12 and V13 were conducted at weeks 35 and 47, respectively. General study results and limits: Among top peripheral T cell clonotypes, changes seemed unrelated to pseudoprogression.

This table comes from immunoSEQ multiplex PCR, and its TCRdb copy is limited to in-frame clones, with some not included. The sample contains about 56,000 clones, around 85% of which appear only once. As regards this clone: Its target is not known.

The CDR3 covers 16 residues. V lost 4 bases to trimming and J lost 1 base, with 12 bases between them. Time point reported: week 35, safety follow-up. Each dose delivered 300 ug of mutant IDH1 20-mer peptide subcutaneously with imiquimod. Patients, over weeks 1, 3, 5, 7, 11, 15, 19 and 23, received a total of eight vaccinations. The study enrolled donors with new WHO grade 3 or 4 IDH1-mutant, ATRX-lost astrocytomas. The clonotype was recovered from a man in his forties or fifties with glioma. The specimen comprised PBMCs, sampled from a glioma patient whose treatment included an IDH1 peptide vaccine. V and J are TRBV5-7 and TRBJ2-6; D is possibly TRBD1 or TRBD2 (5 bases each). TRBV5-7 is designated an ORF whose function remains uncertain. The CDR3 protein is CASSGGPRSGANVLTF. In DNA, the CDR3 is TGTGCCAGCAGCGGGGGACCGAGATCTGGGGCCAACGTCCTGACTTTC.